This T cell receptor (beta chain) was documented in a study of blood T cell repertoires in COVID-19. For the study at large: From the United States, Italy and Spain came samples of acute and convalescent COVID-19. Sources were T cells, B-cell-depleted T cells, or PBMCs; the material itself was cDNA or gDNA.

Germline CDR1 MNHEY, CDR2 SVGEGT. The CDR3 consists of 15 residues. Trimming at V came to 5 bases and at J to 0 bases, leaving 4 bases not matched to a gene. Per the original methods: Amplification of reference gene primers was used by the study to estimate nucleated cell counts. The method was immunoSEQ multiplex PCR; TCRdb's version includes in-frame clones alone and lacks a portion of them. V, J and clone size are taken as reported in that table, and D and trimming were inferred from the DNA itself. The data contain about 89,000 clones, 70% to 90% of them singletons. The V and J genes are TRBV6-2 or TRBV6-3 and TRBJ1-5, with 7 bases lining up with TRBD1. Source material: peripheral blood. The source is a man at least 80 years old with active or convalescent COVID-19. CDR3 in DNA: TGTGCCAGCAGTACAGGGGCGTATAGCAATCAGCCCCAGCATTTT. Protein: CASSTGAYSNQPQHF.